This T cell receptor beta chain stems from a study of cytomegalovirus exposure and HLA in healthy donors. PCR involved 60 Vbeta and 13 Jbeta primers. Clones were read by immunoSEQ multiplex PCR, and TCRdb kept only the in-frame ones, dropping some. The repertoire holds about 200,000 clones, with 70% to 80% as singletons. The source is a girl aged 2-10 years in good health and CMV-seronegative. The specimen was PBMCs.

The CDR3 here is CASSGRDRGLWDTEAFF. The DNA of the CDR3 is TGTGCCAGCAGTGGTCGGGACAGGGGGCTTTGGGACACTGAAGCTTTCTTT. This sequence joins TRBV28 and TRBJ1-1; 12 nucleotides align to TRBD1. The germline CDR1 and CDR2 sequences are MDHEN and SYDVKM. V lost 5 bases and J lost 3; bases outside the gene matches: 10. The CDR3 contains 17 residues. Based on the CDR3 plus reference TRBV28 and TRBJ1-1, the full variable domain is DVKVTQSSRYLVKRTGEKVFLECVQDMDHENMFWYRQDPGLGLRLIYFSYDVKMKEKGDIPEGYSVSREKKERFSLILESASTNQTSMYLCASSGRDRGLWDTEAFFGQGTRLTVV.